What follows describes a single T cell receptor (beta chain). Its specificity is unknown. The sample carries other DNA sequences with the same CDR3. The CD4+ fraction was divided into a CD45RA+ naive subset and a CD45RA-negative memory subset. V gave up 1 base and J gave up 5 bases; unmatched junction bases: 7. CDR1 and CDR2 from the germline V gene are MGHRA and YSYEKL. CDR3 length equals 15 residues. The data were produced by immunoSEQ multiplex PCR, yet TCRdb's version contains in-frame clones alone and is incomplete. Of under 2.5 million clones in the sample, about 90% are singletons; the top ten hold 0.37%. The data stem from a study of shared clonotypes between healthy human individuals. Broader study findings: Shared clonotypes: about 5% naive CD4, 3.5% to 4% naive CD8, about 2.5% memory CD4, 0.4% memory CD8. Limitation of the genetic and exposure-history diversity represented came from the few donors. The generation probabilities recorded for non-shared clonotypes fell below those of clonotypes shared by all four donors.

This clonotype was obtained from a man younger than 30 in good health. Some clones in this sample may be carry-over from other donors' samples. Sequenced: naive CD4+ T cells from PBMCs. Subset described: CD45RA+ positively selected. V is TRBV4-1 and J is TRBJ1-1; TRBD1 matches 7 bases. This CDR3 reads CASSQGRGRRTEAFF. CDR3 DNA: TGCGCCAGCAGCCAAGGAAGGGGGCGGAGAACTGAAGCTTTCTTT.